This TCR beta chain was sequenced for a study of blood T cell repertoires in COVID-19. For the study at large: Samples came from the United States, Italy and Spain, spanning acute and convalescent COVID-19. Sources were T cells, B-cell-depleted T cells, or PBMCs; the material itself was cDNA or gDNA.

Original data processing: Researchers report that nucleated cell counts were estimated from reference gene primer amplification. Repertoires were generated with immunoSEQ multiplex PCR, while TCRdb's copy carries only in-frame clones and drops some. The V and J calls and the clone size are those of that table, but D and trimming were determined from the DNA. The repertoire holds under 200,000 clones, with more than 85% as singletons. This clone was picked up one time. This CDR3 comprises 13 residues. Germline values: CDR1 LGHNT, CDR2 FRNRAP. Trimming took 3 bases from V and 4 from J, leaving 9 bases between them. Participants were placed into cohorts based on the clinical history they reported.

This receptor was identified in a woman in her forties or fifties who had recovered from COVID-19. The sample comprised PBMCs or T cells enriched from blood (not recorded which). The gene calls are TRBV12-5 and TRBJ1-2; D might be TRBD1 (5 bases). Here the CDR3 DNA reads TGTGCTAGTGGTTTCTCCGGGGGCTATGGCTACACCTTC. It codes for CASGFSGGYGYTF.